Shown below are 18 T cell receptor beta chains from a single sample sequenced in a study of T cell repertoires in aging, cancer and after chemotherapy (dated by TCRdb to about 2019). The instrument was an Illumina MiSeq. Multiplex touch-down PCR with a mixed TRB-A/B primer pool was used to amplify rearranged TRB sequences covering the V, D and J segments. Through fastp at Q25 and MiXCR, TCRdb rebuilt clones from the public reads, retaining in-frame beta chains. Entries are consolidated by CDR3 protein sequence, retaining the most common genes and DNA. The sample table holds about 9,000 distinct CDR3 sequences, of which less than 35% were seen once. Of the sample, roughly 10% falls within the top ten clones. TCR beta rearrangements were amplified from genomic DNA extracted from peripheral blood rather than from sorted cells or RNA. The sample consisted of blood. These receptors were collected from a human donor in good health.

CDR3 nucleotide sequence: TGTGCCAGCAGTTTCTCCGGGAGTAGCTACGAGCAGTACTTC. It translates to CASSFSGSSYEQYF. The V and J genes are TRBV27 and TRBJ2-7, with D possibly TRBD2 on 6 matching bases. V was shortened by 3 bases and J by 3 bases, with 12 bases between the two germline ends. Germline lookup yields CDR1 MNHEY and CDR2 SMNVEV (reference sequence). The CDR3 loop spans 14 amino acids.

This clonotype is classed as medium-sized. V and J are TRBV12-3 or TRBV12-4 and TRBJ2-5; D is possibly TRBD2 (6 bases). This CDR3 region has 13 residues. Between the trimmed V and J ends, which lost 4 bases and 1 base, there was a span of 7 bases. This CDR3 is CASSYGGQETQYF. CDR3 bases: TGTGCCAGCAGTTACGGGGGCCAAGAGACCCAGTACTTC.

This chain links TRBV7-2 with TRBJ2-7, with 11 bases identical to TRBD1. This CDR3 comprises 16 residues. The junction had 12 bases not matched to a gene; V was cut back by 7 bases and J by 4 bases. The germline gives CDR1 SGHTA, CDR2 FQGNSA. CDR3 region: CASTFYGDRGIYEQYF. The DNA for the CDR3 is TGTGCCAGCACCTTTTACGGGGACAGGGGGATTTACGAGCAGTACTTC.

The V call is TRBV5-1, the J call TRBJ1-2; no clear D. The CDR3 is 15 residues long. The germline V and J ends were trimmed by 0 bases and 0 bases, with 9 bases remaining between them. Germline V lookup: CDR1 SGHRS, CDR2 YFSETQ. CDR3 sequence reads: CASSLAPWTNYGYTF. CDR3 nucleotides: TGCGCCAGCAGCTTGGCGCCGTGGACTAACTATGGCTACACCTTC.

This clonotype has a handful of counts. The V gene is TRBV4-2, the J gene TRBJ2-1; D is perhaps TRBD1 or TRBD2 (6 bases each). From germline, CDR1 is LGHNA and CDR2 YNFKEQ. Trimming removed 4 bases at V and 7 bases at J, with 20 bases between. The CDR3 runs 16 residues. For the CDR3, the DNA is TGTGCCAGCAGCCCCCCAGGGTCGGGGGCGAGTAATGAGCAGTTCTTC. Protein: CASSPPGSGASNEQFF.

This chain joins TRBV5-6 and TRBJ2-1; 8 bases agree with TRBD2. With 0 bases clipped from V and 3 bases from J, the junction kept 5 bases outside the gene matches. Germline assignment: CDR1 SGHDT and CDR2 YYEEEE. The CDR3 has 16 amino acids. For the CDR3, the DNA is TGTGCCAGCAGCTTGGACGGGGGGGAGATCTACAATGAGCAGTTCTTC. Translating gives CASSLDGGEIYNEQFF.

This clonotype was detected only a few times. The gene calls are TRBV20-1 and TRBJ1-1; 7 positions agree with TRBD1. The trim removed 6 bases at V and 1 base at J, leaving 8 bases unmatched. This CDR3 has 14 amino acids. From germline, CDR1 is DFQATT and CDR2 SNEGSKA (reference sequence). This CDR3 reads CSAARTGSNTEAFF. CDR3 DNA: TGCAGTGCGGCCCGGACAGGCTCGAACACTGAAGCTTTCTTT.

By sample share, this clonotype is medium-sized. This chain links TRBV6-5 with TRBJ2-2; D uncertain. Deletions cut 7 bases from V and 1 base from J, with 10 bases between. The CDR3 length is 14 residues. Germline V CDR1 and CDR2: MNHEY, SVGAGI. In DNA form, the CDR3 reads TGTGCCAGCAAAAAACCAGGGAACACCGGGGAGCTGTTTTTT. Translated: CASKKPGNTGELFF.

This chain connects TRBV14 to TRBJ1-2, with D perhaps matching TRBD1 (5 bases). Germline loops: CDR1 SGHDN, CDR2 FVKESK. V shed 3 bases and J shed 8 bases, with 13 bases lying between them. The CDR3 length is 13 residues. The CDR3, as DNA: TGTGCCAGCAGCCATGGGGCCTTGGGGGGCTACACCTTC. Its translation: CASSHGALGGYTF.

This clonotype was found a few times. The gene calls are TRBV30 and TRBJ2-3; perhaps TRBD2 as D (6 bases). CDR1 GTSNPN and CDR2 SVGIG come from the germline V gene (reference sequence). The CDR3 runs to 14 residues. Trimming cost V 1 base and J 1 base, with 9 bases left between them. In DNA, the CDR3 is TGTGCCTGGAGTGGGGGAGGTGGCACAGATACGCAGTATTTT. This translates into CAWSGGGGTDTQYF.

In nucleotides, the CDR3 is TGTGCCAGCTCACCATTGGAGGGGTGGGGAAATTCACCCCTCCACTTT. Protein: CASSPLEGWGNSPLHF. This sequence joins TRBV18 and TRBJ1-6; a weak D match, TRBD1 (5 bases). CDR3 length equals 16 residues. Per the germline V gene, CDR1 is KGHSH and CDR2 is LQKENI. Trimming removed 2 bases at V and 7 bases at J, with 15 bases between.

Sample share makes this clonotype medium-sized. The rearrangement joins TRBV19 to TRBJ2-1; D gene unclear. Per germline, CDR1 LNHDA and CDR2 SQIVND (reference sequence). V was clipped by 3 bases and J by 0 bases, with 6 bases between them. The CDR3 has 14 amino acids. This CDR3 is CASSISSSYNEQFF. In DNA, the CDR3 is TGTGCCAGTAGTATTTCGAGCTCCTACAATGAGCAGTTCTTC.

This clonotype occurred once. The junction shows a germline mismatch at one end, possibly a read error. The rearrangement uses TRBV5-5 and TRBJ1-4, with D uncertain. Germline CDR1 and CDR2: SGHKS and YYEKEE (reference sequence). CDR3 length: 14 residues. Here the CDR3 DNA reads TGTGCCAGCAGCTTTAGCAGTGCTAATAAAAAACTGTTTTTT. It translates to CASSFSSANKKLFF.

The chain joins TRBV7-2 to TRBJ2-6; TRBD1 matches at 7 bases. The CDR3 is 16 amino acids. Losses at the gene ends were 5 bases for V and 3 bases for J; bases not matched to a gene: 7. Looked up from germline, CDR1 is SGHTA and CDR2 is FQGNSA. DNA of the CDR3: TGTGCCAGCAGCCCGCAGACAGGGTTTGGGGCCAACGTCCTGACTTTC. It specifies CASSPQTGFGANVLTF.

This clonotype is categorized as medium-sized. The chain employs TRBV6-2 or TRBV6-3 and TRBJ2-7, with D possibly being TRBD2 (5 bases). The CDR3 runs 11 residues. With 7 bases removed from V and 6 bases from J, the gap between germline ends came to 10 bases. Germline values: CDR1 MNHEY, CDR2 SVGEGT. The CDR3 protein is CASTLRGEQYF. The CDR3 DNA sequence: TGTGCCAGCACCTTACGGGGCGAGCAGTACTTC.

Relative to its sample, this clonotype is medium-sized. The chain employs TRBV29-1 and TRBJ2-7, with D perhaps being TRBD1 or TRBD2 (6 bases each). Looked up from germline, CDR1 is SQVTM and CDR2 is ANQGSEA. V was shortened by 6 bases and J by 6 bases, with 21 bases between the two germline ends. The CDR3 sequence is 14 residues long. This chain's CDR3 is CSVNRDIDGGEQYF. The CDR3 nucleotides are TGCAGCGTCAACCGGGACATCGACGGGGGCGAGCAGTACTTC.

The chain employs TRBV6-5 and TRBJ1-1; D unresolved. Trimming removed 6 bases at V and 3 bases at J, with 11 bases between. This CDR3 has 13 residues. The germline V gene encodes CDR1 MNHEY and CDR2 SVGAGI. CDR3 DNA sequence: TGTGCCAGCAGACCCGGTTCGCACACTGAAGCTTTCTTT. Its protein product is CASRPGSHTEAFF.

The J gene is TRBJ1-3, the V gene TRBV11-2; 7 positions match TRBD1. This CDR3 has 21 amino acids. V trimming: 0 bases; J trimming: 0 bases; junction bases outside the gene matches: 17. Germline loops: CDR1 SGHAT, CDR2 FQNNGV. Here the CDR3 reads CASSLDSPTGEGLSSGNTIYF. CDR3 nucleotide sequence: TGTGCCAGCAGCTTAGATAGTCCCACAGGGGAGGGTCTCAGCTCTGGAAACACCATATATTTT. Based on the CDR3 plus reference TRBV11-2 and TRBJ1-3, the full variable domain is EAGVAQSPRYKIIEKRQSVAFWCNPISGHATLYWYQQILGQGPKLLIQFQNNGVVDDSQLPKDRFSAERLKGVDSTLKIQPAKLEDSAVYLCASSLDSPTGEGLSSGNTIYFGEGSWLTVV.